This T cell receptor (beta chain) was documented in a study of control samples from healthy donors and cancer patients. The method was immunoSEQ multiplex PCR; TCRdb's version includes in-frame clones alone and lacks a portion of them. The sample records roughly 200,000 clones, just under 95% being singletons. The TCR was taken from a man in his forties or fifties in good health. Sequenced material: blood.

CDR3 DNA sequence: TGTGCCAGCACCACGGGGGGTTCTGGAAACACCATATATTTT. It codes for CASTTGGSGNTIYF. The chain carries TRBV6-5 and TRBJ1-3; possibly TRBD1 for D (5 bases). Germline V lookup: CDR1 MNHEY, CDR2 SVGAGI. CDR3 length equals 14 residues. Trimming removed 7 bases from V and 1 base from J, with 11 bases in between.